A single sample is the source of the 7 T cell receptor beta chains below, sequenced in a study of blood T cell repertoires in COVID-19. The data were produced by immunoSEQ multiplex PCR, yet TCRdb's version contains in-frame clones alone and is incomplete. The sample has under 200,000 clones; approximately 88% are singletons. The specimen was PBMCs or T cells enriched from blood (not recorded which). These receptors all come from a woman in her sixties who had recovered from COVID-19.

This chain uses TRBV2 with TRBJ1-5; D is ambiguous. CDR1 and CDR2 from the germline V gene are SNHLY and FYNNEI. The CDR3 has 15 amino acids. Trimming removed 3 bases from V and 0 bases from J, with 9 bases in between. The CDR3 sequence: CASSEAGGSNQPQHF. In DNA, the CDR3 is TGTGCCAGCAGTGAGGCTGGCGGTAGCAATCAGCCCCAGCATTTT. The whole variable domain, remainder taken from reference TRBV2 and TRBJ1-5, is EPEVTQTPSHQVTQMGQEVILRCVPISNHLYFYWYRQILGQKVEFLVSFYNNEISEKSEIFDDQFSVERPDGSNFTLKIRSTKLEDSAMYFCASSEAGGSNQPQHFGDGTRLSIL.

This rearrangement joins TRBV2 to TRBJ1-5; 8 bases are a match to TRBD1. Germline lookup yields CDR1 SNHLY and CDR2 FYNNEI. CDR3 length: 15 residues. V was pared by 6 bases and J by 9 bases, with 13 bases of the junction left unmatched. CDR3 bases: TGTGCCAGCAGGCCCGGGACAGGAAGGTTGGGGCCCCAGCATTTT. Translating it yields CASRPGTGRLGPQHF.

This clone was seen more than once but under ten times. The chain links TRBV5-8 to TRBJ1-2; 8 bases line up with TRBD1. The germline CDR1 and CDR2 sequences are SGHTS and YDEGEE. V gave up 4 bases and J gave up 3 bases; unmatched junction bases: 8. The CDR3 totals 15 residues. The CDR3 sequence is CASSPTDRDYYGYTF. The DNA for the CDR3 is TGTGCCAGCAGCCCAACGGACAGGGATTACTATGGCTACACCTTC.

The chain is built from TRBV2 and TRBJ2-7, with 8 positions matching TRBD1. The ends lost 8 bases at V and 1 base at J; junction bases unmatched: 4. Germline CDR1 and CDR2: SNHLY and FYNNEI. There are 13 residues in the CDR3. The CDR3 nucleotides read TGTGCCAGCTCAGGGGGCGCTTCCTACGAGCAGTACTTC. Translating gives CASSGGASYEQYF.

The chain links TRBV5-1 to TRBJ1-6; 9 bases align to TRBD1. There are 17 residues in the CDR3. V gave up 1 base and J gave up 5 bases; unmatched junction bases: 7. Germline V gene lookup returns CDR1 SGHRS and CDR2 YFSETQ. DNA of the CDR3: TGCGCCAGCAGCTTGAATAGAAGGGACAGGGATAATTCACCCCTCCACTTT. As protein: CASSLNRRDRDNSPLHF.

The table lists this clone with a few counts. This chain links TRBV6-5 with TRBJ2-2, with a possible D match to TRBD1 (6 bases). Germline loops: CDR1 MNHEY, CDR2 SVGAGI. The CDR3 length is 15 residues. V dropped 6 bases and J dropped 5 bases, with 16 bases sitting between them. The chain's CDR3 is CASSPGTSRTGELFF. The CDR3 DNA reads as TGTGCCAGCAGCCCCGGGACATCTCGGACCGGGGAGCTGTTTTTT.

The chain combines TRBV14 with TRBJ2-2, with TRBD2 matching over 10 bases. The CDR3 contains 15 residues. Germline trimming cut 4 bases from V and 5 bases from J; bases unmatched to any gene: 4. Germline V gives CDR1 SGHDN, CDR2 FVKESK. The chain's CDR3 is CASSLLAGATGELFF. The CDR3 DNA sequence: TGTGCCAGCAGCCTTCTAGCGGGAGCAACCGGGGAGCTGTTTTTT.